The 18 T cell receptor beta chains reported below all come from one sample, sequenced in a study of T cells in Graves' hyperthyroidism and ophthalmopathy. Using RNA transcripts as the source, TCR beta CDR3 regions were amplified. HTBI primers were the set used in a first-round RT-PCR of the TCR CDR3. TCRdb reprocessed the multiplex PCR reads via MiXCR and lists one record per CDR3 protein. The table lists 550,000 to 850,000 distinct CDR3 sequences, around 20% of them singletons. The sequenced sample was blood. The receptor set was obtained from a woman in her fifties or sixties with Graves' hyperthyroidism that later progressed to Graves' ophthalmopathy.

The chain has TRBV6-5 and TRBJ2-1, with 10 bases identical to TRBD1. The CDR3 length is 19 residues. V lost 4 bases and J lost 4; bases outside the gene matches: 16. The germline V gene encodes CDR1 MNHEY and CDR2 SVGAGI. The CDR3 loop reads CASSSQSRDRGQLYNEQFF. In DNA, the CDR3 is TGTGCCAGCAGTTCCCAGTCCCGGGACAGGGGCCAACTATACAATGAGCAGTTCTTC.

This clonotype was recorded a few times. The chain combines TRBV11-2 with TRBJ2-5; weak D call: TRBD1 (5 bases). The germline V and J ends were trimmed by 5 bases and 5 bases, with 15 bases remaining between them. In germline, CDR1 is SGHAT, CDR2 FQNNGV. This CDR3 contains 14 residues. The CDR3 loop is CASSPRTSAETQYF. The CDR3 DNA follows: TGTGCCAGCAGCCCTCGGACATCCGCGGAGACCCAGTACTTC. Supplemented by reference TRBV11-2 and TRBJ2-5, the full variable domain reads EAGVAQSPRYKIIEKRQSVAFWCNPISGHATLYWYQQILGQGPKLLIQFQNNGVVDDSQLPKDRFSAERLKGVDSTLKIQPAKLEDSAVYLCASSPRTSAETQYFGPGTRLLVL.

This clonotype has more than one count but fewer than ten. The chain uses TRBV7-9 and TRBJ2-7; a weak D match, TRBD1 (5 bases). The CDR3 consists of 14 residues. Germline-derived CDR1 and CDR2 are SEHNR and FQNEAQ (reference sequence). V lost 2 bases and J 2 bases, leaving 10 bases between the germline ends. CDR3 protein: CASSLTQATYEQYF. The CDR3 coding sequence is TGTGCCAGCAGCTTAACACAGGCCACCTACGAGCAGTACTTC. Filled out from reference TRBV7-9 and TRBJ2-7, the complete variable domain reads DTGVSQNPRHKITKRGQNVTFRCDPISEHNRLYWYRQTLGQGPEFLTYFQNEAQLEKSRLLSDRFSAERPKGSFSTLEIQRTEQGDSAMYLCASSLTQATYEQYFGPGTRLTVT.

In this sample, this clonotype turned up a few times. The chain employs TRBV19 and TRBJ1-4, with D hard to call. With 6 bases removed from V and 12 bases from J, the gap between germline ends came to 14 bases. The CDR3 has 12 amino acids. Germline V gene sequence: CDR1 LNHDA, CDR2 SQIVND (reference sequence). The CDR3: CASRGFEGQLFF. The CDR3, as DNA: TGTGCCAGTAGAGGCTTCGAGGGTCAACTGTTTTTT.

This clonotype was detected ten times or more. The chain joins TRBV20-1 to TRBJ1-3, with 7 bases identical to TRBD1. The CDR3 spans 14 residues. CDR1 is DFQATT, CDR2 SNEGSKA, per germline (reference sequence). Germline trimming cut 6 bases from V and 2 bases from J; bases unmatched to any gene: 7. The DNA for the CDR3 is TGCAGTGCAAGCGACAGGGTAACTGGAAACACCATATATTTT. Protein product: CSASDRVTGNTIYF.

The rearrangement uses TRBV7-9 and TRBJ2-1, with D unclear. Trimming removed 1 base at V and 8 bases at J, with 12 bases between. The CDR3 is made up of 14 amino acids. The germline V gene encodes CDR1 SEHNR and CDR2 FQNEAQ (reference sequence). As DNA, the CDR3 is TGTGCCAGCAGCTTAGGGTCTATAAGCGATGAGCAGTTCTTC. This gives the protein CASSLGSISDEQFF.

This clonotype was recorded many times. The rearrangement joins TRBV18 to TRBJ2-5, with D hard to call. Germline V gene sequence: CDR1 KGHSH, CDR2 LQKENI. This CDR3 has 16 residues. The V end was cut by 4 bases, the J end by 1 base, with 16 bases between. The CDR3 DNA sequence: TGTGCCAGCTCACACAGATCGGCGGCACTCCAAGAGACCCAGTACTTC. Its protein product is CASSHRSAALQETQYF. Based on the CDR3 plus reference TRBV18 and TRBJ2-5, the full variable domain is NAGVMQNPRHLVRRRGQEARLRCSPMKGHSHVYWYRQLPEEGLKFMVYLQKENIIDESGMPKERFSAEFPKEGPSILRIQQVVRGDSAAYFCASSHRSAALQETQYFGPGTRLLVL.

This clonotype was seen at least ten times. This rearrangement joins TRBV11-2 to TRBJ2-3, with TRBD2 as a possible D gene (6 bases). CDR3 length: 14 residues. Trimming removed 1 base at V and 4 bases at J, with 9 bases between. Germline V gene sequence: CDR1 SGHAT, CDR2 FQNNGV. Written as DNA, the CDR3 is TGTGCCAGCAGCTTAGGGGGGGTTTCAGATACGCAGTATTTT. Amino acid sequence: CASSLGGVSDTQYF. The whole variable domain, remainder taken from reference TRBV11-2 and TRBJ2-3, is EAGVAQSPRYKIIEKRQSVAFWCNPISGHATLYWYQQILGQGPKLLIQFQNNGVVDDSQLPKDRFSAERLKGVDSTLKIQPAKLEDSAVYLCASSLGGVSDTQYFGPGTRLTVL.

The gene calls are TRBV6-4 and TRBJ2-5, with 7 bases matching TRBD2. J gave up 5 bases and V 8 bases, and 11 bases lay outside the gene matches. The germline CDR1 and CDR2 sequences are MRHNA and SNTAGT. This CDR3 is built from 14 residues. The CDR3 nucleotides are TGTGCCAGCGTGACTCGCGGGGGTGGGGAGACCCAGTACTTC. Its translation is CASVTRGGGETQYF.

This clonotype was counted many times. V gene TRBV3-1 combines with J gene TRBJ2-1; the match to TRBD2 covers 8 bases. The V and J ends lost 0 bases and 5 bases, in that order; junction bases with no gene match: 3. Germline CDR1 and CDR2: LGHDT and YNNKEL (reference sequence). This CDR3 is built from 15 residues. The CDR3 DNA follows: TGTGCCAGCAGCCAAGACGGGGGGGCCCACAATGAGCAGTTCTTC. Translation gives CASSQDGGAHNEQFF.

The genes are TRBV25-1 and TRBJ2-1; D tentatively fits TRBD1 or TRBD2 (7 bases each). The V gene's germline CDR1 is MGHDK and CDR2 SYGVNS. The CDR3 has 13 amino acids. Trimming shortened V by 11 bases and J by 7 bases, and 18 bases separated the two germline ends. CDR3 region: CASQGGGGNEQFF. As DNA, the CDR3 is TGTGCCTCCCAGGGGGGGGGAGGTAATGAGCAGTTCTTC.

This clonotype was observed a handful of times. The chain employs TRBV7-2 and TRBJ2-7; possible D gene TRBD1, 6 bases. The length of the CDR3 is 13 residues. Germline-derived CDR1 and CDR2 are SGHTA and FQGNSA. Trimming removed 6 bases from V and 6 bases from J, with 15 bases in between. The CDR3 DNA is TGTGCCAGCAGATTCGCAGGGGTGGGCGAGCAGTACTTC. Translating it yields CASRFAGVGEQYF.

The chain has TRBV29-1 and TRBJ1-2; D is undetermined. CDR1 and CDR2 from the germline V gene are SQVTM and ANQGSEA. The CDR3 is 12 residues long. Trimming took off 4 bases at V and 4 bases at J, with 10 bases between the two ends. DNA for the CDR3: TGCAGCGTTGTAATGGGGAGCTATGGCTACACCTTC. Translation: CSVVMGSYGYTF.

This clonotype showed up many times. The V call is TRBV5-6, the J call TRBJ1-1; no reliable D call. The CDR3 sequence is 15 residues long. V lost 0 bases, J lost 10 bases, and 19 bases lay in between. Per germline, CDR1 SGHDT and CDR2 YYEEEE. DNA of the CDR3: TGTGCCAGCAGCTTGGCGGCGGGGTCCCCCGCTGGAGCTTTCTTT. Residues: CASSLAAGSPAGAFF. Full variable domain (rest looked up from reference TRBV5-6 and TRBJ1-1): DAGVTQSPTHLIKTRGQQVTLRCSPKSGHDTVSWYQQALGQGPQFIFQYYEEEERQRGNFPDRFSGHQFPNYSSELNVNALLLGDSALYLCASSLAAGSPAGAFFGQGTRLTVV.

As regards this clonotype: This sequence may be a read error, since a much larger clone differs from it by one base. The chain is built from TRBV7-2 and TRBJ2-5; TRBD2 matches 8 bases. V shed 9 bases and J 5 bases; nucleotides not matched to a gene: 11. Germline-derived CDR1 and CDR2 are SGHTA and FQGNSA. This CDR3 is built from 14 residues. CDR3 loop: CAREGAGERETQYF. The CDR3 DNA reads TGTGCCAGAGAAGGAGCGGGGGAGAGGGAGACCCAGTACTTC.

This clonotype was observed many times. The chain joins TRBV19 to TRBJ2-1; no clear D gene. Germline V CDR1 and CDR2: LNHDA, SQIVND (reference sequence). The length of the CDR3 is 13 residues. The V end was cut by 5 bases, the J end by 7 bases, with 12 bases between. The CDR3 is CASSSHHGNEQFF. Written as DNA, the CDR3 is TGTGCCAGTAGTTCCCACCATGGTAATGAGCAGTTCTTC.

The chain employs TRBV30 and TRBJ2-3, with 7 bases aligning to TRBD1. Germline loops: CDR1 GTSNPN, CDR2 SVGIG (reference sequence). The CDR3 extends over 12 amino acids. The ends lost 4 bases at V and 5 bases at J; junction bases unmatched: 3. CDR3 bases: TGTGCCTGGAAGGGGGCCGTAGATACGCAGTATTTT. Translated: CAWKGAVDTQYF.

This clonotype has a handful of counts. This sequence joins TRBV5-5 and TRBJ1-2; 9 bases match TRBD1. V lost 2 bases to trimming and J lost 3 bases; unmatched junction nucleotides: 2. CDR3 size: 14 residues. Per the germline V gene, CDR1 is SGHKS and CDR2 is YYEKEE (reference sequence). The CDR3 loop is CASSFRDRDYGYTF. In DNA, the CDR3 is TGTGCCAGCAGCTTCCGGGACAGGGACTATGGCTACACCTTC.